The rows below give T cell receptor beta chains drawn from one sample of a study of neurological immune-mediated disorders. Each CDR3 protein is one row after TCRdb ran MiXCR on the 5' RACE reads. The data show fewer than 35,000 distinct CDR3 sequences, around 17% seen once. The specimen sequenced was CD4+ T cells from blood. Receptors originate from a female donor with HTLV-1-associated myelopathy (HAM/TSP). Both conserved end residues are part of each CDR3. D genes are given only for firm matches. For some rows the clone size is stated as once, few or many, or as a class when expanded; others skip it.

TRBV12-3/TRBV12-4	-	TRBJ2-3	many	TGTGCCAGCAGTCCTAACCCGGGCCTGACAGATACGCAGTATTTT	CASSPNPGLTDTQYF
TRBV10-3	-	TRBJ2-3	-	TGTGCCATCAGTGATTCAGGGAAGAGCACAGATACGCAGTATTTT	CAISDSGKSTDTQYF
TRBV5-6	-	TRBJ2-1	many	TGTGCCAGCAGCTTTCGTGGTTTTTCCTACAATGAGCAGTTCTTC	CASSFRGFSYNEQFF
TRBV30	-	TRBJ1-5	-	TGTGCCTGGAGTGTCGGCGGGAGCAATCAGCCCCAGCATTTT	CAWSVGGSNQPQHF
TRBV2	-	TRBJ2-4	many	TGTGCCAGCAGTACAGGGATTCTAGCCAAAAACATTCAGTACTTC	CASSTGILAKNIQYF
TRBV20-1	TRBD1	TRBJ1-2	many	TGCACCGCGGGACAGGGAGGCTATGGCTACACCTTC	CTAGQGGYGYTF
TRBV5-1	TRBD1	TRBJ2-7	many	TGCGCCAGCAGCGGGGACAGGGCCCTTCTCTACGAGCAGTACTTC	CASSGDRALLYEQYF
TRBV10-3	TRBD2	TRBJ2-3	many	TGTGCCATCAGCGGGACTAGCGGTCCCACAGATACGCAGTATTTT	CAISGTSGPTDTQYF
TRBV27	-	TRBJ2-5	-	TGTGCCAGCAGTAAAAAAATCGTGCGGTTCCAAGAGACCCAGTACTTC	CASSKKIVRFQETQYF
TRBV20-1	TRBD1	TRBJ1-5	many	TGCAGTGCTAGGAGGACAGGGGGTGGTCAGCCCCAGCATTTT	CSARRTGGGQPQHF
TRBV5-6	TRBD1	TRBJ1-2	many	TGTGCCAGCAGCTTGGCGGCCCAGGGGGCGAATGGCTACACCTTC	CASSLAAQGANGYTF
TRBV7-6	-	TRBJ2-4	-	TGTGCCAGCAGCTTAAAGGCGTCGACAGGACTAGCCAAAAACATTCAGTACTTC	CASSLKASTGLAKNIQYF
TRBV9	-	TRBJ2-6	many	TGTGCCAGCAGCGATGTCCCGAGAGGGGCCAACGTCCTGACTTTC	CASSDVPRGANVLTF
TRBV7-8	TRBD1	TRBJ1-1	many	TGTGCCAGCAGCAGCGACAGGGGCACTGAAGCTTTCTTT	CASSSDRGTEAFF
TRBV28	TRBD1	TRBJ1-3	few	TGTGCCAGCAGGGGACAGGGTCATCGGAACACCATATATTTT	CASRGQGHRNTIYF
TRBV7-9	TRBD2	TRBJ2-5	many	TGTGCCAGCAGACCATCGGTGGCTAGCGGGAGGGCGGAGACCCAGTACTTC	CASRPSVASGRAETQYF
TRBV20-1	-	TRBJ2-5	-	TGCAGTGCTAGATTCTGGGACTCCTGCGAGACCCAGTACTTC	CSARFWDSCETQYF
TRBV7-9	-	TRBJ2-1	many	TGTGCCAGCAGCTTAGAAGGGCACAATGAGCAGTTCTTC	CASSLEGHNEQFF
TRBV20-1	-	TRBJ1-3	-	TGCAGGAGATCAAGATCCCCGGCGGGCGGAAACACCATATATTTT	CRRSRSPAGGNTIYF
TRBV3-1	-	TRBJ1-2	many	TGTGCCAGCAGCCAAGGGACAGCTAACTATGGCTACACCTTC	CASSQGTANYGYTF
TRBV20-1	-	TRBJ1-4	many	TGCAGTGCCCCCAATGGGGGAAATAATGAAAAACTGTTTTTT	CSAPNGGNNEKLFF
TRBV5-8	-	TRBJ2-2	many	TGTGCCAGCAGCTTGAGGCTAGCGCACACCGGGGAGCTGTTTTTT	CASSLRLAHTGELFF
TRBV12-3/TRBV12-4	TRBD2	TRBJ2-1	many	TGTGCCAGCAGTCCCCCTCTGACTAGCAGGAATGAGCAGTTCTTC	CASSPPLTSRNEQFF
TRBV6-2/TRBV6-3	-	TRBJ2-2	many	TGTGCCAGCAGTTACGCAGGGGAGCTGTTTTTT	CASSYAGELFF
TRBV6-2/TRBV6-3	-	TRBJ2-3	medium-sized	TGTGCCAGCAGTCGGACCACTACAGATACGCAGTATTTT	CASSRTTTDTQYF
TRBV29-1	-	TRBJ2-7	-	TGCAGCGGTGGTAGGGGGGCCTCCTACGAGCAGTACTTC	CSGGRGASYEQYF
TRBV20-1	-	TRBJ1-1	many	TGCAGTGCTAGAGCTTCCAGCAGGGGTGAAGCTTTCTTT	CSARASSRGEAFF
TRBV5-1	-	TRBJ2-6	many	TGCGCCAGCAGCTTGGACGGAAGCTCTGGGGCCAACGTCCTGACTTTC	CASSLDGSSGANVLTF
TRBV3-1	-	TRBJ2-7	many	TGTGCCAGCAGCCAAGAGGGGGGCTACGAGCAGTACTTC	CASSQEGGYEQYF
TRBV5-1	-	TRBJ2-7	many	TGCGCCAGCAGCTTGAGCGCGGGGGAGCAGTACTTC	CASSLSAGEQYF
TRBV30	-	TRBJ2-5	few	TGTGCCTGGAACCTAAATTTGGGGGAGACCCAGTACTTC	CAWNLNLGETQYF
TRBV20-1	TRBD1	TRBJ1-2	many	TGCAGTGCTAGTCGATCCGGGACAGCAGTTGGCTACACCTTC	CSASRSGTAVGYTF
TRBV20-1	TRBD1	TRBJ2-5	many	TGCAGTGCTAGAGTCGAACAGGGGGCACCATCCAGGCTGGAGACCCAGTACTTC	CSARVEQGAPSRLETQYF
TRBV5-1	-	TRBJ2-7	many	TGCGCCAGCAGCTACGACACCTACGAGCAGTACTTC	CASSYDTYEQYF
TRBV5-1	-	TRBJ1-3	many	TGCGCCAGCAGCTTGGATGGGGGGTTAGGAAACACCATATATTTT	CASSLDGGLGNTIYF
TRBV28	-	TRBJ2-2	many	TGTGCCAGCTCGTATGACTATTCCGCGAACACCGGGGAGCTGTTTTTT	CASSYDYSANTGELFF
TRBV14	-	TRBJ1-1	-	TGTGCCAGCAGCCAAGATTCCCTTACAACTGAAGATTTCTTT	CASSQDSLTTEDFF
TRBV12-3/TRBV12-4	TRBD2	TRBJ2-1	many	TGTGCCAGCAGTTCGGGACTAGTTTCCTACAATGAGCAGTTCTTC	CASSSGLVSYNEQFF
TRBV7-2	TRBD2	TRBJ2-1	medium-sized	TGTGCCAGCAGCCTGCGGGGGGGCCTCGACAATGAGCAGTTCTTC	CASSLRGGLDNEQFF
TRBV14	TRBD2	TRBJ2-7	many	TGTGCCAGCAGCGAAATCGGACTAGCGGGAGACGAGCAGTACTTC	CASSEIGLAGDEQYF
TRBV10-3	-	TRBJ2-5	many	TGTGCCATCAGTGAGGGTGGCAGCGGAGAGACCCAGTACTTC	CAISEGGSGETQYF
TRBV5-1	TRBD1	TRBJ2-2	many	TGCGCCAGCAGCACCGGACAGGGGGCAACCGGGGAGCTGTTTTTT	CASSTGQGATGELFF
TRBV5-1	TRBD2	TRBJ2-1	-	TGCGCCAGCAGCTCGGGACTAGTTCCCTACAATGAGCAGTTCTTC	CASSSGLVPYNEQFF
TRBV6-5	TRBD1	TRBJ2-7	many	TGTGCCAGCAGTTATCGGGGACAGGGGCTCTACGAGCAGTACTTC	CASSYRGQGLYEQYF
TRBV10-3	-	TRBJ1-1	-	TGTGCCATCCGTTCAGGGCTGGCGAACACTGAAGCTTTCTTT	CAIRSGLANTEAFF
TRBV11-2	-	TRBJ2-1	many	TGTGCCAGCAGCTCTTATTCCGGTAGACTTAACAATGAGCAGTTCTTC	CASSSYSGRLNNEQFF
TRBV19	-	TRBJ1-1	many	TGTGCCAGTAGTGCAGAGCTGAACACTGAAGCTTTCTTT	CASSAELNTEAFF
TRBV18	TRBD1	TRBJ2-1	many	TGTGCCAGCTCAAGCCGGGACAGGGGGAACTACAATGAGCAGTTCTTC	CASSSRDRGNYNEQFF
TRBV15	-	TRBJ1-6	many	TGTGCCACCAGCAGAGATCAACAGAGAAATTCACCCCTCCACTTT	CATSRDQQRNSPLHF
TRBV6-2/TRBV6-3	-	TRBJ2-3	many	TGTGCCAGCAGACACGGCACAGATACGCAGTATTTT	CASRHGTDTQYF
TRBV5-1	-	TRBJ2-5	many	TGCGCCAGCAGCTCTGGCGGGACATTGGGAGAGACCCAGTACTTC	CASSSGGTLGETQYF
TRBV10-3	-	TRBJ1-5	-	TGTGCCATCAGTGAAGCCGGTGGGCAGCGGGGTCAGCCCCAGCATTTT	CAISEAGGQRGQPQHF
TRBV7-2	-	TRBJ2-5	many	TGTGCCAGCAGCTTAGTGAGGGAGACCCAGTACTTC	CASSLVRETQYF
TRBV28	-	TRBJ1-5	many	TGTGCCAGCAGTTTAGGGCGGGAAAATCAGCCCCAGCATTTT	CASSLGRENQPQHF
TRBV20-1	-	TRBJ1-6	medium-sized	TGCAGTGCTAGAGATCAGACCCTAGGACCAACGGGGACCCTCCACTTT	CSARDQTLGPTGTLHF
TRBV6-5	-	TRBJ1-1	many	TGTGCCAGCAGTTCCCAGAACACTGAAGCTTTCTTT	CASSSQNTEAFF
TRBV9	-	TRBJ2-1	many	TGTGCCAGCAGCGACAACGCCGGGACAACCACCTACAATGAGCAGTTCTTC	CASSDNAGTTTYNEQFF
TRBV5-1	-	TRBJ2-1	many	TGCGCCAGCAGCGTCAAATTAGGTGAGCAGTTCTTC	CASSVKLGEQFF